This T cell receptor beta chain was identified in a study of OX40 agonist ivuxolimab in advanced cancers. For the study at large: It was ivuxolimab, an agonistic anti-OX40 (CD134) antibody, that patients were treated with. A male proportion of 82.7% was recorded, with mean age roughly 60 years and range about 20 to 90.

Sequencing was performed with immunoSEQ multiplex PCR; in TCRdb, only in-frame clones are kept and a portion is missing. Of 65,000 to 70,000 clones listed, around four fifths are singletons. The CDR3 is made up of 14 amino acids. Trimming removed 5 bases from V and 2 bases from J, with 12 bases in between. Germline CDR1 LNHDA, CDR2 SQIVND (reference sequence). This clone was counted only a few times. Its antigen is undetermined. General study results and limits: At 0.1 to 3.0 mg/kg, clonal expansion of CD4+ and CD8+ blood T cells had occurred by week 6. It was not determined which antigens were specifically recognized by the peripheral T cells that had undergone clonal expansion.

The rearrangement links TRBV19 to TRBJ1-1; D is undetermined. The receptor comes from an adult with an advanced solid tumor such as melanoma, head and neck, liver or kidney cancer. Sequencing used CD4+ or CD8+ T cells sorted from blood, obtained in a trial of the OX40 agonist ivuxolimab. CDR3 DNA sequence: TGTGCCAGTAGTCCCCTCCGAGGTAACACTGAAGCTTTCTTT. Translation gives CASSPLRGNTEAFF.